The 5 T cell receptor beta chains in this list originate from one sample, sequenced in a study of T cells after yellow fever vaccination. A single record per CDR3 protein comes from TCRdb applying MiXCR to the 5' RACE reads. This table has 170,000 or so distinct CDR3 sequences, 7% to 10% appearing once. Sequencing was performed on CD8+ T cells sorted from PBMCs, taken 45 days after the yellow fever booster vaccination. These receptors came from a man aged 18 to 30 who received the YFV17D yellow fever vaccine.

This sequence joins TRBV4-2 and TRBJ2-7, with D possibly TRBD1 on 6 matching bases. Trimming removed 3 bases from V and 0 bases from J, with 12 bases in between. Germline V gene data show CDR1 as LGHNA and CDR2 as YNFKEQ. This CDR3 contains 15 residues. CDR3 nucleotide sequence: TGTGCCAGCAGCCACAGACAGGCTAGCTCCTACGAGCAGTACTTC. Protein: CASSHRQASSYEQYF.

The rearrangement joins TRBV24-1 to TRBJ2-3, with 9 nucleotides matching TRBD2. Unmatched junction bases numbered 7, after V lost 0 bases and J lost 1 base. Germline V lookup: CDR1 KGHDR, CDR2 SFDVKD. This CDR3 comprises 18 residues. Here the CDR3 DNA reads TGTGCCACCAGTGATTTGAGCGAAATAGCGGGGGGCACAGATACGCAGTATTTT. Amino acids: CATSDLSEIAGGTDTQYF.

The CDR3 is CAWSVYGTSAGTDTQYF. CDR3 DNA: TGTGCCTGGAGTGTGTACGGGACTAGCGCCGGTACAGATACGCAGTATTTT. The chain links TRBV30 to TRBJ2-3; 10 bases agree with TRBD2. The CDR3 extends over 17 amino acids. Germline CDR1 GTSNPN, CDR2 SVGIG (reference sequence). The J segment lost 3 bases and the V segment lost 0 bases, leaving 9 bases of the junction unmatched.

This clonotype was seen once. V gene TRBV28 combines with J gene TRBJ1-4; TRBD1 is a possible D gene (5 bases). V was trimmed by 6 bases and J by 8 bases, leaving 13 bases between them. The CDR3 is 13 amino acids. Germline V gives CDR1 MDHEN, CDR2 SYDVKM. The CDR3 is CASRRTRVEKLFF. Written as DNA, the CDR3 is TGTGCCAGCAGGCGAACCAGGGTCGAAAAACTGTTTTTT. Looking up the rest from reference TRBV28 and TRBJ1-4 gives the full variable domain: DVKVTQSSRYLVKRTGEKVFLECVQDMDHENMFWYRQDPGLGLRLIYFSYDVKMKEKGDIPEGYSVSREKKERFSLILESASTNQTSMYLCASRRTRVEKLFFGSGTQLSVL.

This clonotype was seen repeatedly, ten times or more. The chain couples TRBV4-2 to TRBJ2-2; the D call may be TRBD1 or TRBD2 (6 bases each). Per the germline V gene, CDR1 is LGHNA and CDR2 is YNFKEQ. This CDR3 spans 17 amino acids. Trimming pared 1 base from V and 4 bases from J, leaving 16 bases between. The CDR3 bases are TGTGCCAGCAGCCAAGTGAAGGGGGGCGCGCGCACCGGGGAGCTGTTTTTT. Its translation is CASSQVKGGARTGELFF.